This passage covers 12 T cell receptor beta chains from one sample sequenced in a study of regulatory T cells in long-lasting Graves disease. Arm-PCR of CDR3 regions and iRepertoire HTBI primers were used to build TCR beta libraries. TCRdb fed the multiplex PCR reads into MiXCR, producing one record per CDR3 protein. Among about 420,000 distinct CDR3 sequences listed, about a sixth were seen once. Noted time point: newly diagnosed GD, antithyroid drugs for less than 3 months. Isolated PBMC RNA provided the starting material for the TCR library. These data also featured in a second study, about T cells in Graves' hyperthyroidism and ophthalmopathy.

This specimen consisted of peripheral blood mononuclear cells (PBMCs), obtained at new diagnosis, from a patient treated with antithyroid drugs. These receptors were taken from a woman younger than 30 with Graves disease.

The V call is TRBV12-5, the J call TRBJ1-2; tentatively, D is TRBD1 (5 bases). In germline, CDR1 is LGHNT, CDR2 FRNRAP. This CDR3 has 13 residues. V shed 5 bases and J shed 8 bases, with 15 bases lying between them. The CDR3 loop reads CASGTGTGWGYTF. The DNA of the CDR3 is TGTGCTAGTGGTACCGGGACCGGCTGGGGCTACACCTTC.

The rearrangement links TRBV27 to TRBJ2-5; 8 bases are shared with TRBD2. CDR1 and CDR2 (germline): MNHEY, SMNVEV (reference sequence). This CDR3 is 14 amino acids long. Trimming took 3 bases from V and 6 from J; bases not matched to a gene: 6. CDR3 residues: CASSFSTGGQTQYF. Here the CDR3 DNA reads TGTGCCAGCAGTTTTAGTACGGGAGGGCAGACCCAGTACTTC.

In DNA, the CDR3 is TGTGCCACCCGTAGTCGGGGGGGAAACTATGGCTACACCTTC. This translates into CATRSRGGNYGYTF. The chain is built from TRBV6-1 and TRBJ1-2, with D perhaps matching TRBD1 (5 bases). In germline, CDR1 is MNHNS, CDR2 SASEGT. The CDR3 sequence is 14 residues long. The V end lost 10 bases, the J end lost 2 bases, and 17 bases lay between the germline ends.

This clonotype has a count of ten or more. This rearrangement joins TRBV20-1 to TRBJ2-3; perhaps TRBD2 as D (7 bases). The CDR3 is made up of 16 amino acids. Trimming pared 1 base from V and 0 bases from J, leaving 14 bases between. Germline V gene lookup returns CDR1 DFQATT and CDR2 SNEGSKA (reference sequence). The CDR3 reads CSARVGGGSSTDTQYF. CDR3 sequence (DNA): TGCAGTGCTAGAGTGGGGGGCGGGAGCAGCACAGATACGCAGTATTTT.

This clonotype was seen a few times. The rearrangement uses TRBV20-1 and TRBJ2-1; no firm D call. Trimming cost V 5 bases and J 5 bases, with 13 bases left between them. The germline gives CDR1 DFQATT, CDR2 SNEGSKA (reference sequence). This CDR3 has 13 residues. The CDR3 sequence is CSAPLRADNEQFF. The CDR3 DNA sequence: TGCAGTGCTCCCTTAAGGGCGGACAATGAGCAGTTCTTC.

This clonotype occurred many times. V gene TRBV3-1 combines with J gene TRBJ1-2, with 8 bases matching TRBD1. CDR3 size: 13 residues. The germline V gene encodes CDR1 LGHDT and CDR2 YNNKEL (reference sequence). The V and J ends lost 4 bases and 3 bases, in that order; junction bases with no gene match: 1. The CDR3, as DNA: TGTGCCAGCAGCCCAGGGGGCGACTATGGCTACACCTTC. Translation gives CASSPGGDYGYTF.

Only a few counts were recorded for this clonotype. V and J are TRBV30 and TRBJ1-5; no clear D. Trimming took 4 bases from V and 7 from J, leaving 17 bases between them. The CDR3 spans 14 residues. Germline V CDR1 and CDR2: GTSNPN, SVGIG (reference sequence). Here the CDR3 DNA reads TGTGCCTGGAATGTACTGGGTTTGGGGCAGCCCCAGCATTTT. Translated: CAWNVLGLGQPQHF.

In this sample, this clonotype turned up a few times. Given a much more abundant clone one base away, this may be a read error. This chain links TRBV28 with TRBJ2-1; TRBD1 matches 7 bases. The CDR3 consists of 14 residues. Germline assignment: CDR1 MDHEN and CDR2 SYDVKM. Trimming cost V 7 bases and J 10 bases; bases outside gene matches: 13. This chain's CDR3 is CASKEGTETYEQFF. As DNA, the CDR3 is TGTGCCAGCAAGGAAGGGACAGAGACCTACGAGCAGTTCTTC. The whole variable domain, filled in from reference TRBV28 and TRBJ2-1, reads DVKVTQSSRYLVKRTGEKVFLECVQDMDHENMFWYRQDPGLGLRLIYFSYDVKMKEKGDIPEGYSVSREKKERFSLILESASTNQTSMYLCASKEGTETYEQFFGPGTRLTVL.

Remarks on this clonotype: A junction boundary mismatches the germline segment, possibly from a read error. The CDR3 DNA reads as TGCAGTCCCCAGGATGGGAACACCGGGGAGCTGTCTTTT. Its translation is CSPQDGNTGELSF. This chain links TRBV20-1 with TRBJ2-2; possible D gene TRBD2, 5 bases. The CDR3 extends over 13 amino acids. The germline V gene encodes CDR1 DFQATT and CDR2 SNEGSKA (reference sequence).

Comment on this clonotype: One end of the junction fails to match germline, which may point to a read error. This chain connects TRBV10-3 to TRBJ2-7, with 10 bases aligning to TRBD2. Germline loops: CDR1 ENHRY, CDR2 SYGVKD. The CDR3 covers 14 residues. CDR3 sequence: CASSTGTSAHEQYF. DNA of the CDR3: TGTGCCAGCAGTACCGGGACTAGCGCCCACGAGCAGTACTTC.

This clonotype occurred many times. CDR3 sequence (DNA): TGTGCCAGCAGCGACCGGGACCAAGACTACAATGAGCAGTTCTTC. Translated: CASSDRDQDYNEQFF. The chain uses TRBV7-8 and TRBJ2-1; possibly TRBD1 or TRBD2 for D (5 bases each). V was clipped by 5 bases and J by 3 bases, with 14 bases between them. In germline, CDR1 is SGHVS, CDR2 FQNEAQ. This CDR3 region has 15 residues.

This clonotype was counted between two and nine times. The germline gene is not matched at one end of the junction; a read error may be the cause. The chain employs TRBV9 and TRBJ2-3, with D maybe TRBD2 (6 bases). CDR3 length equals 15 residues. The germline V gene has CDR1 SGDLS and CDR2 YYNGEE. The CDR3 loop is CASSSPGTRTDTQYF. The CDR3 nucleotides read TGTGCCAGCAGCTCACCCGGGACTCGCACTGATACGCAGTATTTT.